Given below is one T cell receptor beta chain in context. In the same sample, other DNA sequences code for this CDR3. Per the original methods: By means of reference gene primer amplification, nucleated cell counts were estimated. The repertoire was sequenced with immunoSEQ multiplex PCR; TCRdb's copy has only in-frame clones and lacks some. V and J calls and clone size are given by that table; D and trimming were obtained from the DNA. The data contain over 150,000 clones, about four fifths of them seen just once; the ten biggest clones take up 9% to 15%. The data were obtained in a study of blood T cell repertoires in COVID-19. The wider study: Donors in the United States, Italy and Spain gave samples during acute or convalescent COVID-19.

This CDR3 spans 15 amino acids. Germline CDR1 reads SGHRS; CDR2 reads YFSETQ. Trimming took 0 bases from V and 2 from J, leaving 11 bases between them. The rearrangement links TRBV5-1 to TRBJ2-5, with D tentatively TRBD2 (5 bases). Sequencing was performed on peripheral blood. The sequence came from a woman older than 75 with COVID-19, enrolled during active disease. In DNA, the CDR3 is TGCGCCAGCAGCTTGGCGGCCGGGGATCAAGAGACCCAGTACTTC. It yields the protein CASSLAAGDQETQYF.